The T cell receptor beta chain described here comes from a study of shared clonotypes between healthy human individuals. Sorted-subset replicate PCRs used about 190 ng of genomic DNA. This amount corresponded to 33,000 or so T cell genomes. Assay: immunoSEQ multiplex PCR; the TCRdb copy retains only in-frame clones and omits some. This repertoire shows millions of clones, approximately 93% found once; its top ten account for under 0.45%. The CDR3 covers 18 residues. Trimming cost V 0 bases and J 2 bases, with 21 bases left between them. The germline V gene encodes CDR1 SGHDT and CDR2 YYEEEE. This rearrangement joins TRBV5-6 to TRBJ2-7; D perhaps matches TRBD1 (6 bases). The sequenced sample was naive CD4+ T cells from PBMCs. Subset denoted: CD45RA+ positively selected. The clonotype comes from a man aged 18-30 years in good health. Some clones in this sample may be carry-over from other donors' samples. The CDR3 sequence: CASSLDQGSWDGAYEQYF. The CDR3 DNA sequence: TGTGCCAGCAGCTTGGATCAGGGGAGTTGGGACGGAGCCTACGAGCAGTACTTC.